This T cell receptor (beta chain) was documented in a study of identical twins. TCRdb reanalysed the 5' RACE reads using MiXCR and keeps one entry per CDR3 protein. The repertoire holds over 500,000 distinct CDR3 sequences, with 20% to 25% as singletons. Study-level points and caveats: Abundant cord blood beta clonotypes carried fewer insertions; memory repertoires showed none.

In the case of this clonotype: The antigen is unknown.

In addition, the sample was reused for a study of T cells expressing NK-cell markers. That work adds: Sequenced donors, eight in total, included seven who were HCMV-seropositive and one who was seronegative.

The sequence was obtained from a woman aged 18-29 years in good health. The material sequenced was CD4+ T cells sorted from blood.

This CDR3 reads CSVVIAGVYNEQFF. The CDR3 DNA reads TGCAGCGTTGTTATAGCGGGAGTCTACAATGAGCAGTTCTTC. V and J are TRBV29-1 and TRBJ2-1; 9 bases align to TRBD2. Germline CDR1 SQVTM, CDR2 ANQGSEA. The V gene end was trimmed by 4 bases and the J gene end by 3 bases; junction bases not matched to a gene: 4. The CDR3 contains 14 residues.